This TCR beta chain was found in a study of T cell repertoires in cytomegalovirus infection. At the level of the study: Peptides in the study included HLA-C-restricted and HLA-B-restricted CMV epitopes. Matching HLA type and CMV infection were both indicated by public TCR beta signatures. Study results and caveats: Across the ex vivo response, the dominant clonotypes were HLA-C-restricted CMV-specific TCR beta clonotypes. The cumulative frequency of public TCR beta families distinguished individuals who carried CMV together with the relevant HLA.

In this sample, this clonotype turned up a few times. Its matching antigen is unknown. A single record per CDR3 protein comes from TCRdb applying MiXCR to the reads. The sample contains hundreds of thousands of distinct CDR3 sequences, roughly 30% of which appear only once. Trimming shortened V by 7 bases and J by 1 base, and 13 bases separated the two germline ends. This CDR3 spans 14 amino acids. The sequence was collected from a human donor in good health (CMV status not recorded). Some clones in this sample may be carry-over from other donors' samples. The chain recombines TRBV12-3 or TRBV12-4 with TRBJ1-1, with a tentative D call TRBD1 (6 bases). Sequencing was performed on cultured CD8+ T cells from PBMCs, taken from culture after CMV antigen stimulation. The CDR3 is CASTVGGQNTEAFF. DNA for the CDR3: TGTGCCAGCACTGTGGGGGGCCAGAACACTGAAGCTTTCTTT.